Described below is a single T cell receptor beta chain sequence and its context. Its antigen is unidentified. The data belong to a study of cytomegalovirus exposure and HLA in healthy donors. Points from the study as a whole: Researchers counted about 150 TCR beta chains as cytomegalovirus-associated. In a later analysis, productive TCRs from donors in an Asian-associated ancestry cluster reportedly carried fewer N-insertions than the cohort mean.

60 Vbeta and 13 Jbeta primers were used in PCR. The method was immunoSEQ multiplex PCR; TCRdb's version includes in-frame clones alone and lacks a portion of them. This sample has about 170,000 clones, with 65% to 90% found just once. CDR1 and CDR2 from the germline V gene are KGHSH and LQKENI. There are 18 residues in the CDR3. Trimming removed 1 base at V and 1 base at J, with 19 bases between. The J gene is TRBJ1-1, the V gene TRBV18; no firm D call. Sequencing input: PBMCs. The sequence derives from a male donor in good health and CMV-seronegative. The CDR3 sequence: CASSPREGRLPPNTEAFF. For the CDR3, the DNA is TGTGCCAGCTCACCACGTGAGGGCAGGCTCCCCCCGAACACTGAAGCTTTCTTT.